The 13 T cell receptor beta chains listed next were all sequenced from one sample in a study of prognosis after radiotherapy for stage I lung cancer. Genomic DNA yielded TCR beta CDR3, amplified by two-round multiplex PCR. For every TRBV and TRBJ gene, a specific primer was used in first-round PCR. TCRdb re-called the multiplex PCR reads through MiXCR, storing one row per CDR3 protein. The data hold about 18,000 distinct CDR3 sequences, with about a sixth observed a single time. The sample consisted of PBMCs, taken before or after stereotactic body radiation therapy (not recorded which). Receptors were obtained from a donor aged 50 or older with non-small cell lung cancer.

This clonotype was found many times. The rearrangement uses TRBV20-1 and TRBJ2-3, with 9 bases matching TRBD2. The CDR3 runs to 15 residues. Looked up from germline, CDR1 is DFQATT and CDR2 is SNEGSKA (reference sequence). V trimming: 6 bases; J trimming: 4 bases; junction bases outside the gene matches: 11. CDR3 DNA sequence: TGCAGTGCAAAGATGACTAGCGGTGCCCCAGATACGCAGTATTTT. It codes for CSAKMTSGAPDTQYF.

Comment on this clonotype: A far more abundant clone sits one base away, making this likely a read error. CDR3 protein: CSAYAGGLIGQNEQYF. The CDR3 nucleotides read TGCAGTGCCTACGCGGGGGGTTTGATTGGACAAAATGAGCAGTACTTC. This sequence joins TRBV20-1 and TRBJ2-7; 8 nucleotides agree with TRBD2. The CDR3 length is 16 residues. V shed 6 bases, J shed 7 bases, and the junction held 20 bases outside the gene matches. The V gene's germline CDR1 is DFQATT and CDR2 SNEGSKA (reference sequence).

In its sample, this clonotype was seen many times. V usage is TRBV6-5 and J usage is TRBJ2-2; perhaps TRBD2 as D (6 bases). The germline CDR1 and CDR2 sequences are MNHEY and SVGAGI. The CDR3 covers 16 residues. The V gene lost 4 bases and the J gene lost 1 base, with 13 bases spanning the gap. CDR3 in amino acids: CASSSGTAVNTGELFF. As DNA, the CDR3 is TGTGCCAGCAGTTCGGGGACTGCCGTGAACACCGGGGAGCTGTTTTTT.

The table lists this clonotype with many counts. The CDR3 DNA is TGTGCCAGCAGCTCCCACCAGATGGGCCCCAGCTATGGCTACACCTTC. Protein: CASSSHQMGPSYGYTF. This chain joins TRBV7-8 and TRBJ1-2; D is ambiguous. Deletions cut 4 bases from V and 4 bases from J, with 19 bases between. The CDR3 length is 16 residues. Germline CDR1 and CDR2: SGHVS and FQNEAQ.

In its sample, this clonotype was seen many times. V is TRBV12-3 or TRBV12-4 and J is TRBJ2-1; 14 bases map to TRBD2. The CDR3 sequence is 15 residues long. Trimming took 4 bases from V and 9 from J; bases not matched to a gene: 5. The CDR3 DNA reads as TGTGCCAGCAGTTGGGGACTAGCGGGAGCTGGTGAGCAGTTCTTC. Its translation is CASSWGLAGAGEQFF.

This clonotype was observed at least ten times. CDR3 DNA sequence: TGTGCCAGTAGTGACAGAGATAATGAAAAACTGTTTTTT. Translating it yields CASSDRDNEKLFF. This chain connects TRBV19 to TRBJ1-4; a weak D match, TRBD1 (5 bases). The V and J ends lost 5 bases and 4 bases respectively, with 8 bases between them. The CDR3 is 13 residues long. Germline assignment: CDR1 LNHDA and CDR2 SQIVND (reference sequence).

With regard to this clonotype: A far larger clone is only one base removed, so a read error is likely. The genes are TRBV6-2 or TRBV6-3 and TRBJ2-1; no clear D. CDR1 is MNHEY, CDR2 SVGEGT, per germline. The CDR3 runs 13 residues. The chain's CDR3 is CVSSRLDGNEQFF. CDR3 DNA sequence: TGTGTCAGCAGCAGACTGGACGGAAATGAGCAGTTCTTC.

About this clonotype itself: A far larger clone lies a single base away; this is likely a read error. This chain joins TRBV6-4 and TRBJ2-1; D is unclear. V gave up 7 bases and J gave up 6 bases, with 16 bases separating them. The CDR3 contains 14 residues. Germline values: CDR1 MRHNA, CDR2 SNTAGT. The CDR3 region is CASNARSRGNEQFF. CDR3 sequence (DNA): TGTGCCAGCAATGCCCGATCTCGAGGCAATGAGCAGTTCTTC.

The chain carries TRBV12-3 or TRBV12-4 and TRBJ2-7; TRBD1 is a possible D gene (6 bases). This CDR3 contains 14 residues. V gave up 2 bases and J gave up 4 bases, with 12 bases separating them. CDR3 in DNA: TGTGCCAGCAGTTTATCCGGCCAGGGGTACGAGCAGTACTTC. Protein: CASSLSGQGYEQYF.

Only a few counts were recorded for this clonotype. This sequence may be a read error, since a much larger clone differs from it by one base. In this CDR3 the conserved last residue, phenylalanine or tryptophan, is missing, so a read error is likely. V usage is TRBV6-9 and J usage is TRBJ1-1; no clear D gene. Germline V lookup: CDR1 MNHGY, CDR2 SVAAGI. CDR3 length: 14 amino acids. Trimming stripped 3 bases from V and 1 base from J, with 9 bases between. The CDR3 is CASSYRKQNTEAFL. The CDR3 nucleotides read TGTGCCAGCAGTTACAGGAAGCAGAACACTGAAGCTTTCCTT.

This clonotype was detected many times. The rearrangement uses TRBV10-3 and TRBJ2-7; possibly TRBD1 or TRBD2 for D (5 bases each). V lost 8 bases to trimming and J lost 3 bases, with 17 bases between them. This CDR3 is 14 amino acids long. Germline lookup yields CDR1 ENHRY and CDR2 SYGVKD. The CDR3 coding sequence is TGTGCCATCTCACGAGCAGGGACCAACTACGAGCAGTACGTC. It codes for CAISRAGTNYEQYV.

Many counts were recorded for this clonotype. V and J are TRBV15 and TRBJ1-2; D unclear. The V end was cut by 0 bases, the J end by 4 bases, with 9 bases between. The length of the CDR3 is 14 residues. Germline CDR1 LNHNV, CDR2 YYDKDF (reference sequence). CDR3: CATSRDRASYGYTF. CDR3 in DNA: TGTGCCACCAGCAGAGATCGGGCAAGCTATGGCTACACCTTC.

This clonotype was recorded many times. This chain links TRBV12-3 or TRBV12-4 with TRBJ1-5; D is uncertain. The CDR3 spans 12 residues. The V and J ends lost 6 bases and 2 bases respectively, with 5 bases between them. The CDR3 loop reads CASSMGNQPQHF. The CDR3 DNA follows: TGTGCCAGCAGCATGGGCAATCAGCCCCAGCATTTT.